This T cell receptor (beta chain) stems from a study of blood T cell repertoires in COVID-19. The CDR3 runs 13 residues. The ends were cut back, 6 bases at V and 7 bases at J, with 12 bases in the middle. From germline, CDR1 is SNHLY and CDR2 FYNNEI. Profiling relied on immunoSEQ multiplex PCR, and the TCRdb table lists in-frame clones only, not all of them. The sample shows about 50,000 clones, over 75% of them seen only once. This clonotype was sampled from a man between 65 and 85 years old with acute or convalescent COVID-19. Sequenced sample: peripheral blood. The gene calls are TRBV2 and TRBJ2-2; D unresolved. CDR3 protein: CASRADINGELFF. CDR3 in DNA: TGTGCCAGCAGGGCCGACATCAACGGGGAGCTGTTTTTT.